The 16 T cell receptor beta chains below all came from one sample that was sequenced in a study of cytomegalovirus exposure and HLA in healthy donors. The PCR was carried out with 60 Vbeta primers and 13 Jbeta primers. The table came from immunoSEQ multiplex PCR; TCRdb's copy has only in-frame clones and leaves some out. The sample contains just over 150,000 clones, approximately 86% of which appear only once. The material sequenced was PBMCs. The receptors here all came from a woman in her late teens or twenties in good health and CMV-seronegative.

The V gene is TRBV2, the J gene TRBJ1-1, with D tentatively TRBD1 (6 bases). The germline CDR1 and CDR2 sequences are SNHLY and FYNNEI. V lost 4 bases and J lost 1, with 10 bases in between. The CDR3 sequence is 14 residues long. The DNA of the CDR3 is TGTGCCAGCAGTGGTGGGACACAGAACACTGAAGCTTTCTTT. It yields the protein CASSGGTQNTEAFF.

The chain has TRBV5-4 and TRBJ1-6; D might be TRBD1 (6 bases). Trimming took 6 bases from V and 7 from J, leaving 20 bases between them. The CDR3 totals 16 residues. CDR1 is SGHNT, CDR2 YYREEE, per germline (reference sequence). CDR3 residues: CASTSSGGAPNSPLHF. The CDR3 coding sequence is TGTGCCAGCACCTCATCCGGGGGGGCCCCCAATTCACCCCTCCACTTT.

The chain couples TRBV11-3 to TRBJ2-5, with 9 nucleotides matching TRBD1. CDR3 length: 16 residues. The V gene end was trimmed by 5 bases and the J gene end by 5 bases; junction bases not matched to a gene: 12. CDR1 is SGHNT and CDR2 is YENEEA in the germline V gene. The CDR3 loop is CASSPARTGDSETQYF. Written as DNA, the CDR3 is TGTGCCAGCAGCCCGGCCAGGACAGGGGATAGTGAGACCCAGTACTTC.

J is TRBJ2-2 and V is TRBV30; D perhaps matches TRBD2 (5 bases). Trimming removed 3 bases from V and 2 bases from J, with 10 bases in between. Germline CDR1 is GTSNPN and CDR2 is SVGIG (reference sequence). This CDR3 comprises 14 residues. This CDR3 is CAWRTEGNTGELFF. DNA of the CDR3: TGTGCCTGGAGAACAGAGGGAAACACCGGGGAGCTGTTTTTT.

This chain links TRBV19 with TRBJ2-2; TRBD1 agrees at 7 bases. The CDR3 extends over 14 amino acids. The V gene end was trimmed by 11 bases and the J gene end by 4 bases; junction bases not matched to a gene: 10. Per the germline V gene, CDR1 is LNHDA and CDR2 is SQIVND (reference sequence). This CDR3 reads CASQDRKITGELFF. DNA of the CDR3: TGTGCCTCGCAGGACAGGAAAATCACCGGGGAGCTGTTTTTT.

The V and J genes are TRBV6-6 and TRBJ2-3; 7 bases are shared with TRBD2. The CDR3 spans 16 residues. V lost 5 bases to trimming and J lost 8 bases; unmatched junction nucleotides: 16. Germline V gene sequence: CDR1 MNHNY, CDR2 SVGAGI (reference sequence). DNA for the CDR3: TGTGCCAGCAGTCCCCGAGCTAGCGGCGTAATGGGTACGCAGTATTTT. As protein: CASSPRASGVMGTQYF.

This sequence joins TRBV5-8 and TRBJ1-1; D remains ambiguous. CDR1 SGHTS and CDR2 YDEGEE come from the germline V gene. The V end was cut by 10 bases, the J end by 5 bases, with 21 bases between. There are 14 residues in the CDR3. CDR3 in amino acids: CAEGFLGSRTEAFF. In DNA, the CDR3 is TGTGCCGAGGGCTTTCTCGGTAGTAGGACTGAAGCTTTCTTT.

There are a few counts of this clone. The V call is TRBV6-6, the J call TRBJ1-4, with D perhaps TRBD1 (5 bases). Trimming took 5 bases from V and 1 from J, leaving 11 bases between them. This CDR3 comprises 15 residues. CDR1 is MNHNY, CDR2 SVGAGI, per germline (reference sequence). The CDR3 reads CASSKPQGTNEKLFF. The CDR3 nucleotides are TGTGCCAGCAGTAAACCTCAGGGAACTAATGAAAAACTGTTTTTT.

The chain uses TRBV19 and TRBJ1-1; D not resolved. The CDR3 length is 13 residues. V was shortened by 7 bases and J by 5 bases, with 14 bases between the two germline ends. Germline loops: CDR1 LNHDA, CDR2 SQIVND (reference sequence). The chain's CDR3 is CASIEGRWTEAFF. The CDR3 bases are TGTGCCAGTATTGAGGGAAGGTGGACTGAAGCTTTCTTT.

The rearrangement uses TRBV2 and TRBJ2-1; 14 bases match TRBD2. With V trimmed by 6 bases and J by 7 bases, 5 bases remained unmatched. The CDR3 runs to 15 residues. In germline, CDR1 is SNHLY, CDR2 FYNNEI. The CDR3 loop reads CASRSTSGRDNEQFF. Here the CDR3 DNA reads TGTGCCAGCAGATCGACTAGCGGGAGGGATAATGAGCAGTTCTTC.

V is TRBV6-6 and J is TRBJ2-1, with D possibly TRBD1 on 5 matching bases. The CDR3 spans 13 residues. Germline-derived CDR1 and CDR2 are MNHNY and SVGAGI (reference sequence). Trimming stripped 6 bases from V and 7 bases from J, with 13 bases between. The CDR3 region is CASSSLGPNEQFF. CDR3 bases: TGTGCCAGCAGCTCTCTGGGGCCGAATGAGCAGTTCTTC.

This clone was observed once. This chain links TRBV27 with TRBJ2-3; TRBD2 might be the D (6 bases). Germline CDR1 MNHEY, CDR2 SMNVEV (reference sequence). V was pared by 1 base and J by 6 bases, with 11 bases between. CDR3 size: 14 residues. CDR3 sequence reads: CASSLLGGTDTQYF. CDR3 sequence (DNA): TGTGCCAGCAGTTTATTGGGGGGAACGGATACGCAGTATTTT.

The chain recombines TRBV27 with TRBJ2-1; D possibly corresponds to TRBD2 (6 bases). The germline V and J ends were trimmed by 2 bases and 4 bases, with 15 bases remaining between them. The CDR3 length is 16 residues. Per germline, CDR1 MNHEY and CDR2 SMNVEV (reference sequence). The CDR3 loop is CASSLDPRRGYNEQFF. The CDR3 coding sequence is TGTGCCAGCAGTTTAGACCCGAGACGGGGGTACAATGAGCAGTTCTTC.

The rearrangement joins TRBV15 to TRBJ1-4; D may be TRBD1 (6 bases). CDR1 and CDR2 from the germline V gene are LNHNV and YYDKDF (reference sequence). This CDR3 region has 15 residues. Between the trimmed V and J ends, which lost 1 base and 7 bases, there was a span of 13 bases. CDR3 sequence: CATSRAGVQTEKLFF. The CDR3 nucleotides are TGTGCCACCAGCAGAGCAGGGGTTCAGACTGAAAAACTGTTTTTT.

V gene TRBV2 combines with J gene TRBJ1-2; TRBD1 is a possible D gene (6 bases). Germline assignment: CDR1 SNHLY and CDR2 FYNNEI. The CDR3 length is 13 residues. V was cut by 7 bases and J by 2 bases, with 11 bases left in between. CDR3: CASTERGNYGYTF. The CDR3 region has the DNA TGTGCCAGCACAGAAAGGGGGAACTATGGCTACACCTTC.

This clone came up once. This chain links TRBV30 with TRBJ2-1, with a tentative D call TRBD2 (5 bases). Trimming removed 4 bases from V and 9 bases from J, with 16 bases in between. The CDR3 has 13 amino acids. The germline gives CDR1 GTSNPN, CDR2 SVGIG (reference sequence). CDR3 coding DNA: TGTGCCTGGACTCCCCCACAAGGGAGTGAGCAGTTCTTC. Encoded protein: CAWTPPQGSEQFF.